These 19 T cell receptor beta chains originate from one sample sequenced in a study of CXCR3-negative and CXCR3-positive naive CD8 T cells. Overall study results and limits: Naive CXCR3-positive cells had TRB CDR3s more hydrophobic than those of CXCR3-negative naive cells.

5' RACE that incorporated UMI labels was used to prepare the TRB cDNA libraries. TCRdb reanalyzed the 5' RACE reads, giving one entry per CDR3 protein sequence and no DNA. The sample totals some 140,000 distinct CDR3 sequences. These receptors have no identified antigens. Material for sequencing was naive CXCR3+ CD8+ T cells from blood. Subset defined: CD45RO-CCR7+CD27+CD95- naive CD8+ T cells expressing CXCR3 (TNR3+). The receptors here all came from a human donor in good health. Some clones in this sample may be carry-over from other donors' samples.

The J gene is TRBJ1-1, the V gene TRBV12-3 or TRBV12-4; with no DNA, the TCRdb D assignment of TRBD1 cannot be verified. CDR3 length: 13 amino acids. The CDR3 loop is CASSTTGQTEAFF.

CDR3 in amino acids: CASSHRVANTGELFF. The rearrangement uses TRBV28 and TRBJ2-2. This CDR3 is built from 15 residues. Germline loops: CDR1 MDHEN, CDR2 SYDVKM.

The gene calls are TRBV4-3 and TRBJ2-1. The CDR3 runs 13 residues. Germline CDR1 LGHNA, CDR2 YSLEER. The CDR3 sequence is CASSQGASNEQFF.

This rearrangement joins TRBV6-5 to TRBJ2-1; TCRdb selects TRBD1, and the lack of DNA leaves this call unchecked. This CDR3 has 13 amino acids. Germline CDR1 reads MNHEY; CDR2 reads SVGAGI. This chain's CDR3 is CASSLTGTNEQFF.

CDR3 loop: CASSEGAEQGNYGYTF. The V gene is TRBV2, the J gene TRBJ1-2. Germline V lookup: CDR1 SNHLY, CDR2 FYNNEI. The CDR3 extends over 16 amino acids.

The rearrangement uses TRBV29-1 and TRBJ2-3; TCRdb's D call, TRBD1, is unchecked because there is no DNA. Per the germline V gene, CDR1 is SQVTM and CDR2 is ANQGSEA. The CDR3 contains 16 residues. CDR3: CSVDWDSPRGTDTQYF.

V and J are TRBV4-2 and TRBJ1-6. The germline CDR1 and CDR2 sequences are LGHNA and YNFKEQ. This CDR3 is 15 amino acids long. The CDR3 protein is CASSQDPAVLSPLHF.

The chain recombines TRBV4-1 with TRBJ2-7; TCRdb's D gene call, TRBD1, goes unchecked for lack of DNA. The V gene's germline CDR1 is MGHRA and CDR2 YSYEKL. The CDR3 covers 15 residues. The CDR3 reads CASSQEGQGSYEQYF.

J is TRBJ1-1 and V is TRBV12-3 or TRBV12-4. This CDR3 is 13 amino acids long. CDR3 in amino acids: CASSLIGDTEAFF.

The chain recombines TRBV28 with TRBJ2-3; absent DNA, TCRdb's TRBD2 call cannot be checked. CDR3 length: 12 amino acids. Germline V gene lookup returns CDR1 MDHEN and CDR2 SYDVKM. This CDR3 is CASSTSLDTQYF.

The chain is built from TRBV5-1 and TRBJ2-7; TCRdb gives TRBD2 as the D gene, but with no DNA this cannot be confirmed. Germline CDR1 SGHRS, CDR2 YFSETQ. The CDR3 runs to 13 residues. CDR3 region: CASSWGTRAEQYF. Variable domain in full (rest from reference TRBV5-1 and TRBJ2-7): KAGVTQTPRYLIKTRGQQVTLSCSPISGHRSVSWYQQTPGQGLQFLFEYFSETQRNKGNFPGRFSGRQFSNSRSEMNVSTLELGDSALYLCASSWGTRAEQYFGPGTRLTVT.

The chain recombines TRBV29-1 with TRBJ2-1; there is no DNA to check the TCRdb D call of TRBD1. This CDR3 region has 12 residues. Per the germline V gene, CDR1 is SQVTM and CDR2 is ANQGSEA. CDR3 protein: CSVPRMNNEQFF.

The chain uses TRBV19 and TRBJ1-1. The germline CDR1 and CDR2 sequences are LNHDA and SQIVND (reference sequence). The CDR3 spans 15 residues. The CDR3 spells CASSIDQTGLTEAFF.

The chain joins TRBV6-5 to TRBJ1-1; TCRdb gives TRBD1 as the D gene, but with no DNA this cannot be confirmed. The CDR3 contains 16 residues. Germline V gene data show CDR1 as MNHEY and CDR2 as SVGAGI. The CDR3 here is CASSYSGTVLNTEAFF.

V gene TRBV28 combines with J gene TRBJ2-7. The length of the CDR3 is 15 residues. CDR1 is MDHEN and CDR2 is SYDVKM in the germline V gene. CDR3 region: CASSTGLERTYEQYF.

The gene calls are TRBV7-9 and TRBJ2-5; the TCRdb call, TRBD2, lacks DNA for checking. Germline CDR1 SEHNR, CDR2 FQNEAQ (reference sequence). The CDR3 is 14 residues long. The CDR3: CASSSGTSQETQYF. Full variable domain (remainder filled in from reference TRBV7-9 and TRBJ2-5): DTGVSQNPRHKITKRGQNVTFRCDPISEHNRLYWYRQTLGQGPEFLTYFQNEAQLEKSRLLSDRFSAERPKGSFSTLEIQRTEQGDSAMYLCASSSGTSQETQYFGPGTRLLVL.

This sequence joins TRBV29-1 and TRBJ1-3. The CDR3 extends over 14 amino acids. The V gene's germline CDR1 is SQVTM and CDR2 ANQGSEA. The CDR3 spells CSVELAASGNTIYF.

V is TRBV12-3 or TRBV12-4 and J is TRBJ2-3. This CDR3 is built from 12 residues. The CDR3 loop reads CASMTWADTQYF.

V gene TRBV20-1 combines with J gene TRBJ1-2. This CDR3 comprises 13 residues. Germline-derived CDR1 and CDR2 are DFQATT and SNEGSKA (reference sequence). The CDR3 is CSADKVGYYGYTF.